These 12 T cell receptor beta chains share one sample of origin, sequenced in a study of blood T cell repertoires in COVID-19. TCRdb's table, derived via immunoSEQ multiplex PCR, lists solely in-frame clones and lacks some. The table shows 30,000 to 35,000 clones, with 81% occurring only once. Sequencing used peripheral blood. Every receptor here comes from a man in his 70s with COVID-19, enrolled during active disease.

The chain has TRBV6-5 and TRBJ2-7; a weak D match, TRBD2 (7 bases). The CDR3 spans 14 residues. Trimming took 5 bases from V and 0 from J, leaving 11 bases between them. Germline V CDR1 and CDR2: MNHEY, SVGAGI. Here the CDR3 DNA reads TGTGCCAGCAGTCCTCGGGGGGCCTCCTACGAGCAGTACTTC. Translating it yields CASSPRGASYEQYF.

The chain employs TRBV29-1 and TRBJ1-4; 10 bases are shared with TRBD1. This CDR3 has 14 amino acids. Germline V lookup: CDR1 SQVTM, CDR2 ANQGSEA. The ends lost 4 bases at V and 8 bases at J; junction bases unmatched: 7. The CDR3 region is CSVGLGTGVEKLFF. The CDR3 nucleotides are TGCAGCGTTGGATTAGGGACAGGGGTCGAAAAACTGTTTTTT.

The CDR3 DNA reads TGTGCCAGCAGTTACTCGGGGACAGGGTCCGGCGGGGAGCTGTTTTTT. This gives the protein CASSYSGTGSGGELFF. The chain carries TRBV6-5 and TRBJ2-2, with 9 bases identical to TRBD1. CDR3 length: 16 residues. Germline CDR1 and CDR2: MNHEY and SVGAGI. With 0 bases clipped from V and 7 bases from J, the junction kept 6 bases outside the gene matches.

The chain is built from TRBV20-1 and TRBJ1-2; D unresolved. Looked up from germline, CDR1 is DFQATT and CDR2 is SNEGSKA (reference sequence). The length of the CDR3 is 11 residues. Trimming left V 2 bases short and J 4 bases short, with 5 bases between. CDR3 residues: CSARSSYGYTF. CDR3 nucleotide sequence: TGCAGTGCTAGATCGAGCTATGGCTACACCTTC.

Only a few counts were recorded for this clone. The chain joins TRBV6-5 to TRBJ2-1; 7 bases align to TRBD2. Losses at the gene ends were 2 bases for V and 13 bases for J; bases not matched to a gene: 8. The germline CDR1 and CDR2 sequences are MNHEY and SVGAGI. The CDR3 is made up of 13 amino acids. CDR3 in amino acids: CASSYRGTTNQFF. The CDR3 region has the DNA TGTGCCAGCAGTTACCGCGGGACTACTAATCAGTTCTTC.

The chain is built from TRBV29-1 and TRBJ2-7, with 8 bases that match TRBD1. The CDR3 is 12 residues long. J gave up 5 bases and V 4 bases, and 4 bases lay outside the gene matches. Germline CDR1 SQVTM, CDR2 ANQGSEA. CDR3 bases: TGCAGCGTTGGACAGGGGATCAACGAGCAGTACTTC. Residues: CSVGQGINEQYF.

This CDR3 reads CASSLVTSGDYEQYF. The CDR3 bases are TGTGCCAGCAGTTTGGTGACTAGCGGAGACTACGAGCAGTACTTC. This rearrangement joins TRBV28 to TRBJ2-7, with 9 bases matching TRBD2. Trimming took 3 bases from V and 3 from J; bases not matched to a gene: 6. Germline V gene sequence: CDR1 MDHEN, CDR2 SYDVKM. The CDR3 loop spans 15 amino acids.

V usage is TRBV5-4 and J usage is TRBJ2-1; 13 positions match TRBD2. Per the germline V gene, CDR1 is SGHNT and CDR2 is YYREEE (reference sequence). CDR3 length: 18 residues. With V trimmed by 0 bases and J by 10 bases, 13 bases remained unmatched. CDR3 sequence reads: CASSLGRVRLAGGGEQFF. The CDR3 DNA sequence: TGTGCCAGCAGCTTGGGCCGTGTGAGACTAGCGGGAGGTGGGGAGCAGTTCTTC.

The chain recombines TRBV20-1 with TRBJ2-5, with TRBD2 matching over 8 bases. This CDR3 is built from 17 residues. The V segment lost 3 bases and the J segment 4 bases; nucleotides outside the gene matches: 16. Germline CDR1 is DFQATT and CDR2 is SNEGSKA (reference sequence). The CDR3 nucleotides read TGCAGTGCTAGTCCCCCATTGGCTAGCGGGTGGAGAGAGACCCAGTACTTC. Its protein is CSASPPLASGWRETQYF.

The gene calls are TRBV24-1 and TRBJ2-1, with D unresolved. The CDR3 consists of 15 residues. The V end lost 5 bases, the J end lost 0 bases, and 10 bases lay between the germline ends. Looked up from germline, CDR1 is KGHDR and CDR2 is SFDVKD. The CDR3 region is CATSGSIVSYNEQFF. CDR3 sequence (DNA): TGTGCCACCAGTGGTTCTATAGTCTCCTACAATGAGCAGTTCTTC.

The chain links TRBV3-1 (or the pseudogene TRBV3-2) to TRBJ1-3; D ambiguous. The germline V and J ends were trimmed by 3 bases and 1 base, with 4 bases remaining between them. Looked up from germline, CDR1 is LGHDT and CDR2 is YNNKEL (reference sequence). CDR3 size: 13 residues. The chain's CDR3 is CASSQRSGNTIYF. The CDR3 DNA reads as TGTGCCAGCAGCCAGAGATCTGGAAACACCATATATTTT.

This clone was counted only a few times. The chain carries TRBV2 and TRBJ2-7; 11 nucleotides line up with TRBD1. From germline, CDR1 is SNHLY and CDR2 FYNNEI. The V and J ends lost 5 bases and 4 bases, in that order; junction bases with no gene match: 4. This CDR3 spans 14 amino acids. The CDR3 DNA sequence: TGTGCCAGCAGTCCAGGGACAGGGGGTTACGAGCAGTACTTC. Translating gives CASSPGTGGYEQYF.